Following are 8 T cell receptor beta chains from one sample sequenced in a study of low-dose radiotherapy and immunotherapy resistance in tumors. First-strand cDNA relied on TRAV- and TRBV-specific primers spanning alpha and beta chains. The authors ran 15 to 20 PCR cycles to amplify TCRs with a constant-region primer and V-primer adapter. MiXCR, applied by TCRdb to the reads, yields one record per CDR3 protein. The sample consists of 65,000 to 95,000 distinct CDR3 sequences, approximately 17% of them appearing once. The time point was: before trial treatment. The specimen was PBMCs, collected before treatment. These receptors originate from a male donor with prostate cancer.

V and J are TRBV20-1 and TRBJ1-3, with 8 bases fitting TRBD1. V lost 5 bases and J lost 0; bases outside the gene matches: 9. CDR3 length equals 16 residues. Germline V gene lookup returns CDR1 DFQATT and CDR2 SNEGSKA (reference sequence). The CDR3 bases are TGCAGTGCTTCCCGGACAGGGCTTTTCTCTGGAAACACCATATATTTT. Translated, it gives CSASRTGLFSGNTIYF.

This clonotype was seen repeatedly, ten times or more. The CDR3 sequence is CASSQGDYNYGYTF. Written as DNA, the CDR3 is TGCGCCAGCAGTCAAGGGGATTATAACTATGGCTACACCTTC. This chain uses TRBV23-1 with TRBJ1-2; D gene ambiguous. TRBV23-1 is marked as an open reading frame, function uncertain. V was cut by 2 bases and J by 1 base, with 8 bases left in between. CDR3 size: 14 residues.

This clonotype was seen many times. The chain employs TRBV28 and TRBJ1-5; D possibly corresponds to TRBD1 (5 bases). The CDR3 loop spans 13 amino acids. Germline V gene sequence: CDR1 MDHEN, CDR2 SYDVKM. The V end lost 6 bases, the J end lost 7 bases, and 13 bases lay between the germline ends. CDR3 DNA: TGTGCCAGCAGGGTGTCAGGGACCCAGCCCCAGCATTTT. This codes for CASRVSGTQPQHF.

This clonotype is medium-sized within its sample. The chain joins TRBV28 to TRBJ1-2; no firm D call. There are 18 residues in the CDR3. The germline CDR1 and CDR2 sequences are MDHEN and SYDVKM. V was pared by 8 bases and J by 4 bases, with 29 bases between. The CDR3, as DNA: TGTGCCAGCGCACCGACACAGAGAACAAGAGGATCGATCTATGGCTACACCTTC. It translates to CASAPTQRTRGSIYGYTF.

This clonotype was counted at least ten times. V and J are TRBV5-5 and TRBJ2-3; TRBD1 might be the D (5 bases). The V end lost 3 bases, the J end lost 1 base, and 15 bases lay between the germline ends. Germline V gene data show CDR1 as SGHKS and CDR2 as YYEKEE (reference sequence). The CDR3 is 16 amino acids. The CDR3, as DNA: TGTGCCAGCAGCTGGGTTACAGGTGTAGGCACAGATACGCAGTATTTT. Its protein is CASSWVTGVGTDTQYF.

This clonotype was found many times. V and J are TRBV29-1 and TRBJ2-1; tentative D call: TRBD1 (5 bases). The germline CDR1 and CDR2 sequences are SQVTM and ANQGSEA. There are 15 residues in the CDR3. V gave up 6 bases and J gave up 3 bases, with 18 bases separating them. CDR3 sequence (DNA): TGCAGCGTGTTCTCTGCCAGGGCCAACTACAATGAGCAGTTCTTC. The encoded protein is CSVFSARANYNEQFF.

This clonotype was seen repeatedly, ten times or more. The chain is built from TRBV7-3 and TRBJ1-6; unclear D gene. The ends were cut back, 3 bases at V and 10 bases at J, with 7 bases in the middle. Germline-derived CDR1 and CDR2 are SGHTA and FQGTGA. This CDR3 is 12 amino acids long. CDR3 DNA: TGTGCCAGCAGCTTCCCGGGGTCACCCCTCCACTTT. This gives the protein CASSFPGSPLHF.

This clonotype was seen ten or more times. The chain is built from TRBV10-3 and TRBJ1-2, with D possibly TRBD1 on 5 matching bases. V lost 3 bases to trimming and J lost 4 bases, with 15 bases between them. Germline V CDR1 and CDR2: ENHRY, SYGVKD. CDR3 length: 15 residues. The CDR3 coding sequence is TGTGCCATCAGTGACGTCGGCAGGGCGGGCTATGGCTACACCTTC. Translated: CAISDVGRAGYGYTF.